This passage covers 24 T cell receptor beta chains from one sample sequenced in a study of control samples from healthy donors and cancer patients (dated by TCRdb to 2018 to 2021). Library preparation used the immunoSEQ multiplex PCR assay. Here the immuneACCESS table is served through TCRdb, limited to in-frame sequences with V and J called. Missing clones are a known gap in these copies; in checked studies unresolved V genes cover under half, and the rest lacks a known reason. For this sample the table gives 100,000 to 150,000 clones, of which about 83% were detected only once. The top ten clones comprise 12% of the sample. Input material: blood. These receptors were taken from a man aged 25-40 years in good health.

The chain recombines TRBV6-6 with TRBJ1-1; D perhaps matches TRBD1 (6 bases). The ends were cut back, 5 bases at V and 5 bases at J, with 24 bases in the middle. Germline CDR1 MNHNY, CDR2 SVGAGI (reference sequence). The CDR3 sequence is 17 residues long. For the CDR3, the DNA is TGTGCCAGCAGTCTCCGGGACCGCACCCCAAGGGGGACTGAAGCTTTCTTT. Its translation: CASSLRDRTPRGTEAFF.

The chain joins TRBV5-1 to TRBJ2-1, with TRBD1 identical over 9 bases. Germline V lookup: CDR1 SGHRS, CDR2 YFSETQ. The length of the CDR3 is 15 residues. The J segment lost 7 bases and the V segment lost 4 bases, leaving 9 bases of the junction unmatched. The CDR3 region has the DNA TGCGCCAGCAGCGGGCCGGCGGGGACAGGGAATGAGCAGTTCTTC. Its protein is CASSGPAGTGNEQFF.

The chain carries TRBV9 and TRBJ1-3, with TRBD1 matching 7 bases. The CDR3 extends over 17 amino acids. Per germline, CDR1 SGDLS and CDR2 YYNGEE. V lost 0 bases, J lost 1 base, and 7 bases stayed unmatched. CDR3 bases: TGTGCCAGCAGCGTAGCCTTTCAGGGGGGGTCTGGAAACACCATATATTTT. It yields the protein CASSVAFQGGSGNTIYF.

This clone was counted only a few times. The chain has TRBV11-3 and TRBJ2-1, with TRBD1 identical over 9 bases. The CDR3 sequence is 15 residues long. Germline CDR1 reads SGHNT; CDR2 reads YENEEA. V shed 6 bases and J 5 bases; nucleotides not matched to a gene: 8. Here the CDR3 DNA reads TGTGCCAGCAGTTTCGGGACAGGGAGCAACAATGAGCAGTTCTTC. Protein: CASSFGTGSNNEQFF.

The genes are TRBV6-5 and TRBJ2-6; D uncertain. The germline CDR1 and CDR2 sequences are MNHEY and SVGAGI. Trimming shortened V by 2 bases and J by 0 bases, and 8 bases separated the two germline ends. The CDR3 loop spans 16 amino acids. CDR3 in amino acids: CASSYRVFSGANVLTF. CDR3 DNA sequence: TGTGCCAGCAGTTACCGTGTCTTCTCTGGGGCCAACGTCCTGACTTTC.

This clone has just one count. The gene calls are TRBV15 and TRBJ1-5; D call uncertain. This CDR3 has 16 residues. CDR1 and CDR2 from the germline V gene are LNHNV and YYDKDF (reference sequence). Trimming took off 0 bases at V and 0 bases at J, with 9 bases between the two ends. CDR3 in amino acids: CATSRDPGSSNQPQHF. In nucleotides, the CDR3 is TGTGCCACCAGCAGAGATCCGGGTAGTAGCAATCAGCCCCAGCATTTT. Full variable domain (missing parts from reference TRBV15 and TRBJ1-5): DAMVIQNPRYQVTQFGKPVTLSCSQTLNHNVMYWYQQKSSQAPKLLFHYYDKDFNNEADTPDNFQSRRPNTSFCFLDIRSPGLGDTAMYLCATSRDPGSSNQPQHFGDGTRLSIL.

The J gene is TRBJ1-1, the V gene TRBV6-5; D call uncertain. The CDR3 spans 13 residues. Germline-derived CDR1 and CDR2 are MNHEY and SVGAGI. The ends were cut back, 5 bases at V and 1 base at J, with 8 bases in the middle. The CDR3 spells CASSRQPNTEAFF. The CDR3 DNA reads as TGTGCCAGCAGTCGCCAACCGAACACTGAAGCTTTCTTT.

This clone appeared a few times. The V and J genes are TRBV29-1 and TRBJ2-1, with 8 positions matching TRBD1. V lost 0 bases, J lost 9 bases, and 7 bases stayed unmatched. Germline V gene lookup returns CDR1 SQVTM and CDR2 ANQGSEA. The CDR3 is 14 residues long. The CDR3 coding sequence is TGCAGCGTTGAAGAGGGAGGCAGGGGGCGTGAGCAGTTCTTC. This gives the protein CSVEEGGRGREQFF.

In this sample, this clone turned up many times. V usage is TRBV18 and J usage is TRBJ1-1; maybe TRBD1 (5 bases). This CDR3 region has 15 residues. Trimming stripped 7 bases from V and 0 bases from J, with 15 bases between. Germline CDR1 reads KGHSH; CDR2 reads LQKENI. The CDR3 is CASCEGQSMNTEAFF. CDR3 coding DNA: TGTGCCAGCTGTGAGGGGCAAAGCATGAACACTGAAGCTTTCTTT.

The rearrangement links TRBV10-3 to TRBJ2-2; D may be TRBD2 (7 bases). The CDR3 is made up of 14 amino acids. The V end lost 7 bases, the J end lost 4 bases, and 13 bases lay between the germline ends. Looked up from germline, CDR1 is ENHRY and CDR2 is SYGVKD. The CDR3 nucleotides read TGTGCCATCACCCCGGGGGGCGGCACCGGGGAGCTGTTTTTT. Translated, it gives CAITPGGGTGELFF.

The rearrangement joins TRBV12-3 or TRBV12-4 to TRBJ1-2, with D hard to call. V dropped 7 bases and J dropped 3 bases, with 9 bases sitting between them. The CDR3 runs 12 residues. CDR3 sequence (DNA): TGTGCCAGCACCCCAGACTACTATGGCTACACCTTC. This translates into CASTPDYYGYTF.

This rearrangement joins TRBV6-6 to TRBJ1-1; D gene uncertain. The CDR3 has 13 amino acids. Germline lookup yields CDR1 MNHNY and CDR2 SVGAGI (reference sequence). V lost 6 bases to trimming and J lost 3 bases, with 11 bases between them. The CDR3 DNA is TGTGCCAGCAGCCTCCCAGGTGACACTGAAGCTTTCTTT. This gives the protein CASSLPGDTEAFF.

DNA for the CDR3: TGTGCCAGCAGCCCCCCGACCAGGTGGGCTAATGAAAAACTGTTTTTT. Its translation is CASSPPTRWANEKLFF. V and J are TRBV7-8 and TRBJ1-4; D is unresolved. CDR1 and CDR2 (germline): SGHVS, FQNEAQ. This CDR3 comprises 16 residues. Trimming took off 5 bases at V and 3 bases at J, with 16 bases between the two ends.

V is TRBV24-1 and J is TRBJ1-1, with TRBD1 matching over 7 bases. CDR1 is KGHDR and CDR2 is SFDVKD in the germline V gene. The CDR3 covers 13 residues. V trimming: 3 bases; J trimming: 11 bases; junction bases outside the gene matches: 8. CDR3 sequence reads: CATSDPDRVGAFF. CDR3 sequence (DNA): TGTGCCACCAGTGATCCTGACAGGGTTGGCGCTTTCTTT.

V and J are TRBV11-2 and TRBJ2-1; D gene unclear. The CDR3 has 13 residues. Looked up from germline, CDR1 is SGHAT and CDR2 is FQNNGV. Trimming removed 3 bases from V and 6 bases from J, with 9 bases in between. The CDR3 DNA is TGTGCCAGCAGCTTGCTTCGTCTCAATGAGCAGTTCTTC. It encodes CASSLLRLNEQFF.

The genes are TRBV27 and TRBJ1-2; D is unresolved. The V end lost 3 bases, the J end lost 2 bases, and 7 bases lay between the germline ends. The CDR3 has 13 residues. Germline assignment: CDR1 MNHEY and CDR2 SMNVEV (reference sequence). The CDR3 region is CASSFGVNYGYTF. DNA of the CDR3: TGTGCCAGCAGTTTCGGGGTGAACTATGGCTACACCTTC.

The V and J genes are TRBV2 and TRBJ2-3, with unresolved D. This CDR3 contains 10 residues. V lost 6 bases and J lost 3, with 1 base in between. Germline V gives CDR1 SNHLY, CDR2 FYNNEI. CDR3 protein: CASRTDTQYF. For the CDR3, the DNA is TGTGCCAGCAGAACAGATACGCAGTATTTT. Full variable domain (remainder filled in from reference TRBV2 and TRBJ2-3): EPEVTQTPSHQVTQMGQEVILRCVPISNHLYFYWYRQILGQKVEFLVSFYNNEISEKSEIFDDQFSVERPDGSNFTLKIRSTKLEDSAMYFCASRTDTQYFGPGTRLTVL.

CDR3 amino acids: CASSQGLGELFF. CDR3 DNA: TGTGCCAGCAGCCAAGGCCTCGGGGAGCTGTTTTTT. The genes are TRBV3-1 (or the pseudogene TRBV3-2) and TRBJ2-2; the D is unclear. The germline CDR1 and CDR2 sequences are LGHDT and YNNKEL (reference sequence). The germline V and J ends were trimmed by 1 base and 7 bases, with 4 bases remaining between them. This CDR3 region has 12 residues.

This rearrangement joins TRBV19 to TRBJ2-1; D not certain. Between the trimmed V and J ends, which lost 2 bases and 9 bases, there was a span of 14 bases. The CDR3 covers 14 residues. CDR1 is LNHDA and CDR2 is SQIVND in the germline V gene (reference sequence). The chain's CDR3 is CASSITRWTGEQFF. CDR3 coding DNA: TGTGCCAGTAGTATAACTCGCTGGACGGGTGAGCAGTTCTTC.

The chain carries TRBV5-1 and TRBJ1-2; 8 nucleotides agree with TRBD1. Looked up from germline, CDR1 is SGHRS and CDR2 is YFSETQ. The CDR3 runs 14 residues. The V segment lost 1 base and the J segment 7 bases; nucleotides outside the gene matches: 6. The CDR3 sequence: CASSLPDRAGGYTF. The CDR3 DNA reads TGCGCCAGCAGCTTGCCGGACAGGGCGGGTGGCTACACCTTC.

The chain joins TRBV10-3 to TRBJ2-5; the D is unclear. Germline-derived CDR1 and CDR2 are ENHRY and SYGVKD. CDR3 length equals 13 residues. V gave up 8 bases and J gave up 2 bases, with 12 bases separating them. The CDR3 protein is CAIRVAEQETQYF. The CDR3 coding sequence is TGTGCCATCCGCGTTGCGGAGCAAGAGACCCAGTACTTC.

The V call is TRBV12-3 or TRBV12-4, the J call TRBJ1-1, with 7 nucleotides matching TRBD1. The J segment lost 4 bases and the V segment lost 6 bases, leaving 5 bases of the junction unmatched. The CDR3 sequence is 13 residues long. The CDR3 is CASSPQGSTEAFF. DNA for the CDR3: TGTGCCAGCAGCCCACAGGGGAGCACTGAAGCTTTCTTT.

The genes are TRBV7-9 and TRBJ1-5; no definite D call. The CDR3 is 13 residues long. V was cut by 5 bases and J by 4 bases, with 9 bases left in between. Per the germline V gene, CDR1 is SEHNR and CDR2 is FQNEAQ (reference sequence). The CDR3 DNA reads TGTGCCAGCAGCCAGGACGGAAATCAGCCCCAGCATTTT. As protein: CASSQDGNQPQHF.

The V call is TRBV5-1, the J call TRBJ2-7; 9 nucleotides line up with TRBD2. CDR1 and CDR2 from the germline V gene are SGHRS and YFSETQ. This CDR3 has 15 residues. V gave up 0 bases and J gave up 3 bases; unmatched junction bases: 4. The CDR3 coding sequence is TGCGCCAGCAGCTTGGGCGTAGCGGGAGACTACGAGCAGTACTTC. It is translated as CASSLGVAGDYEQYF.